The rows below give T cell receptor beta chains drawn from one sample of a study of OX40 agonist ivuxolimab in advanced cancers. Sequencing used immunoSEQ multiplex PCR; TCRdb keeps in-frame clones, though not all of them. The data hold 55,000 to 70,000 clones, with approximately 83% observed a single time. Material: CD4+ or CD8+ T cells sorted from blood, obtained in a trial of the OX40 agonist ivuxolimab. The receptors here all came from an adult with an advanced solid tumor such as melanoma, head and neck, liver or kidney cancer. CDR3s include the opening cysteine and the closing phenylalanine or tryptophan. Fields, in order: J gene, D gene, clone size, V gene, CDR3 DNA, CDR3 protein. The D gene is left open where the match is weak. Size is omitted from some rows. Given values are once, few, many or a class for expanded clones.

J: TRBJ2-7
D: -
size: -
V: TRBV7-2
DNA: TGTGCCAGCAGTCGAAGCCGGGACTCCGCCTACGAGCAGTACTTC
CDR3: CASSRSRDSAYEQYF

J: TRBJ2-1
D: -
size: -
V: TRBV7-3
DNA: TGTGCCAGCAGCGCTAACCGGGACACTGAGCAGTTCTTC
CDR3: CASSANRDTEQFF

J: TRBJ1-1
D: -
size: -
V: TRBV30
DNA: TGTGCCCACAAGAAGGGCGAGAAAGCTTTCTTT
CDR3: CAHKKGEKAFF

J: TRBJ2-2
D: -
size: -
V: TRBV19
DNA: TGTGCCAGTAGTATGAGACAGGTGACCGGGGAGCTGTTTTTT
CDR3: CASSMRQVTGELFF

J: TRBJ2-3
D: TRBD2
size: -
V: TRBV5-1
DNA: TGCGCCAGCAGCTTAACCATAGCGGGACCATTAACTAACCCGGATACGCAGTATTTT
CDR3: CASSLTIAGPLTNPDTQYF

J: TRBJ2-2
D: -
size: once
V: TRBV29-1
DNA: TGCAGTGCCCTGGGTACGTTAGGCACCGGGGAGCTGTTTTTT
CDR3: CSALGTLGTGELFF

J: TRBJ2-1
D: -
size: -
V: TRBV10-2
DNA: TGCGCCAGCAGTGAGTCCCGTGAGCAGTTCTTC
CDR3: CASSESREQFF

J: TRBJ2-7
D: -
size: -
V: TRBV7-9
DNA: TGTGCCAGCAGCTTACGGCAGGGATCCTACGAGCAGTACTTC
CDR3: CASSLRQGSYEQYF

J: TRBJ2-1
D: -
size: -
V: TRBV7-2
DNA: TGTGCCAGCACGACAGGCAATGAGCAGTTCTTC
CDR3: CASTTGNEQFF

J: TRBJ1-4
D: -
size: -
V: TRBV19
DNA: TGTGCCAGTAGTAAATACCGACAGTCAACTAATGAAAAACTGTTTTTT
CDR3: CASSKYRQSTNEKLFF

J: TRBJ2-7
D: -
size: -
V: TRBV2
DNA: TGTGCCAGCAGCCCCCGGTGGGGGGACAGTACCCACGAGCAGTACTTC
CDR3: CASSPRWGDSTHEQYF

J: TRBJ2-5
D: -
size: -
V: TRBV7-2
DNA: TGTGCCAGCAGCACCCCAGGGGACAAAGAGACCCAGTACTTC
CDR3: CASSTPGDKETQYF

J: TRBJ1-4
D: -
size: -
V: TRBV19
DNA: TGTGCCAGTAGCCCGACTTTGGTCCTTAATGAAAAACTGTTTTTT
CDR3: CASSPTLVLNEKLFF

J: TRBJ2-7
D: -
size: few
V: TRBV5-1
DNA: TGCGCCAGCAGCCTCGGCCCCACGTACGAGCAGTACTTC
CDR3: CASSLGPTYEQYF

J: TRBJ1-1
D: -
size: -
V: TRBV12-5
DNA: TGTGCTAGTGGTTTGACGGGGTCCGCTGAAGCTTTCTTT
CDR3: CASGLTGSAEAFF